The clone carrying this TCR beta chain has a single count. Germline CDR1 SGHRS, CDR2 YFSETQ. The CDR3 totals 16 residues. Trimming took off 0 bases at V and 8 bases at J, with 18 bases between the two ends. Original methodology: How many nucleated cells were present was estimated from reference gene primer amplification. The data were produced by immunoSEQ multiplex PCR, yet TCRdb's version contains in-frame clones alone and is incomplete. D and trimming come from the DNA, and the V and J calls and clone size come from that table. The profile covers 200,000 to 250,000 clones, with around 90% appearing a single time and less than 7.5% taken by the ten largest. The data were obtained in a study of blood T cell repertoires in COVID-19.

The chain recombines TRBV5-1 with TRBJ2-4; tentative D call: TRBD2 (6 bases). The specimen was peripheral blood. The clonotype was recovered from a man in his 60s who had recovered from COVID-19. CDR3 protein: CASSLVGELREDIQYF. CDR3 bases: TGCGCCAGCAGCTTGGTAGGAGAACTAAGGGAGGACATTCAGTACTTC.